This TCR beta chain was obtained from a study of blood T cell repertoires in COVID-19. The CDR3 spans 13 residues. V was clipped by 5 bases and J by 6 bases, with 11 bases between them. The V gene's germline CDR1 is MDHEN and CDR2 SYDVKM. Some clones are missing from TCRdb's copy, which holds only in-frame ones; the method was immunoSEQ multiplex PCR. The data hold about 120,000 clones, with nearly 90% observed a single time. The material sequenced was peripheral blood. This chain joins TRBV28 and TRBJ2-1; possible D gene TRBD1, 5 bases. This clonotype was obtained from a human donor in a cohort sampled during active COVID-19. This CDR3 reads CASSGQGTNEQFF. CDR3 nucleotide sequence: TGTGCCAGCAGTGGGCAGGGCACCAATGAGCAGTTCTTC. Full variable domain (missing parts from reference TRBV28 and TRBJ2-1): DVKVTQSSRYLVKRTGEKVFLECVQDMDHENMFWYRQDPGLGLRLIYFSYDVKMKEKGDIPEGYSVSREKKERFSLILESASTNQTSMYLCASSGQGTNEQFFGPGTRLTVL.